The next 20 T cell receptor beta chains were all read from a single sample in a study of cytomegalovirus exposure and HLA in healthy donors (TCRdb year 2017). The library was produced with the immunoSEQ multiplex PCR assay. The multiplex PCR relied on a mix of 60 forward primers for TCR Vbeta segments and 13 reverse primers for TCR Jbeta segments. TCRdb obtained this table from immuneACCESS and retained in-frame rearrangements with V and J assigned. These tables miss some clones; where compared with another copy, unresolved V genes account for less than half of the shortfall, and the remainder is unexplained. Here the sample has hundreds of thousands of clones; around 83% occur a single time. The top ten constitute about 0.25% of the sample. Material: PBMCs. The source is a girl aged 2-10 years in good health and CMV-seronegative.

The chain joins TRBV7-9 to TRBJ2-2; 10 positions agree with TRBD1. J lost 6 bases, V lost 9 bases, and 4 bases had no gene match. The CDR3 has 13 residues. Per the germline V gene, CDR1 is SEHNR and CDR2 is FQNEAQ (reference sequence). CDR3 region: CARGQGPPGELFF. CDR3 DNA sequence: TGTGCCAGGGGACAGGGGCCTCCCGGGGAGCTGTTTTTT.

The CDR3 spells CASSLQRLAVSKRNNEQFF. As DNA, the CDR3 is TGTGCCAGCAGCTTACAACGTCTAGCGGTTTCCAAGAGGAACAATGAGCAGTTCTTC. V usage is TRBV11-1 and J usage is TRBJ2-1; TRBD2 agrees at 7 bases. The CDR3 runs to 19 residues. V gave up 2 bases and J gave up 5 bases; unmatched junction bases: 18. Germline values: CDR1 SGHAT, CDR2 FQDESV (reference sequence).

The gene calls are TRBV27 and TRBJ2-7, with D perhaps matching TRBD1 (5 bases). The length of the CDR3 is 15 residues. The germline V and J ends were trimmed by 0 bases and 3 bases, with 12 bases remaining between them. CDR1 is MNHEY and CDR2 is SMNVEV in the germline V gene (reference sequence). The CDR3 loop reads CASSLSYQGNYEQYF. The CDR3 coding sequence is TGTGCCAGCAGTTTATCATATCAGGGAAACTACGAGCAGTACTTC.

In regard to this clone: Other DNA sequences within the sample encode an identical CDR3. CDR3 nucleotide sequence: TGTGCCAGCAGCCTGACAGGGTCCTACGAGCAGTACTTC. Translating gives CASSLTGSYEQYF. V usage is TRBV27 and J usage is TRBJ2-7, with TRBD1 matching 7 bases. This CDR3 has 13 amino acids. Trimming took 6 bases from V and 1 from J; bases not matched to a gene: 3. Germline V CDR1 and CDR2: MNHEY, SMNVEV (reference sequence).

This clone was seen just once. The V gene is TRBV30, the J gene TRBJ2-7; a weak D match, TRBD1 (6 bases). This CDR3 is 12 amino acids long. CDR1 and CDR2 (germline): GTSNPN, SVGIG (reference sequence). Between the trimmed V and J ends, which lost 2 bases and 5 bases, there was a span of 10 bases. For the CDR3, the DNA is TGTGCCTGGAGTCCAACAGGGAACGAGCAGTACTTC. Amino acid sequence: CAWSPTGNEQYF.

The gene calls are TRBV13 and TRBJ2-3, with 9 bases identical to TRBD2. The germline V gene encodes CDR1 PRHDT and CDR2 FYEKMQ (reference sequence). This CDR3 comprises 16 residues. The V segment lost 3 bases and the J segment 2 bases; nucleotides outside the gene matches: 6. For the CDR3, the DNA is TGTGCCAGCAGCTTTAGCAGCGGGGGGTTCACAGATACGCAGTATTTT. Its protein is CASSFSSGGFTDTQYF.

The V call is TRBV7-2, the J call TRBJ2-1; the match to TRBD2 covers 12 bases. Germline-derived CDR1 and CDR2 are SGHTA and FQGNSA. The CDR3 contains 20 residues. The V gene end was trimmed by 0 bases and the J gene end by 2 bases; junction bases not matched to a gene: 11. The CDR3 nucleotides read TGTGCCAGCAGCTTAGCCGGGACTAGCGGGTCAAGGGGCGCCTACAATGAGCAGTTCTTC. Its protein is CASSLAGTSGSRGAYNEQFF.

This clone has just a few counts. CDR3 sequence: CASSLALVREVNTEAFF. In DNA, the CDR3 is TGCGCCAGCAGCTTGGCCCTGGTAAGAGAAGTGAACACTGAAGCTTTCTTT. The chain recombines TRBV5-1 with TRBJ1-1; D call uncertain. The CDR3 sequence is 17 residues long. The V end was cut by 0 bases, the J end by 0 bases, with 15 bases between. Germline loops: CDR1 SGHRS, CDR2 YFSETQ.

The chain joins TRBV5-1 to TRBJ1-1, with 8 nucleotides matching TRBD1. This CDR3 spans 12 amino acids. Germline V CDR1 and CDR2: SGHRS, YFSETQ. V gave up 4 bases and J gave up 10 bases; unmatched junction bases: 6. This CDR3 is CASSLQGAPAFF. The CDR3 DNA reads TGCGCCAGCAGCCTCCAGGGGGCCCCAGCTTTCTTT.

This clone appeared once. The rearrangement uses TRBV6-1 and TRBJ2-3; 8 bases match TRBD2. This CDR3 comprises 16 residues. Per the germline V gene, CDR1 is MNHNS and CDR2 is SASEGT. V lost 3 bases and J lost 1; bases outside the gene matches: 6. CDR3 bases: TGTGCCAGCAGTGATGGACTAGCTCTCCGCACAGATACGCAGTATTTT. It is translated as CASSDGLALRTDTQYF.

The chain uses TRBV5-5 and TRBJ2-5; 11 bases fit TRBD2. Germline CDR1 is SGHKS and CDR2 is YYEKEE (reference sequence). The CDR3 has 14 amino acids. The trim removed 4 bases at V and 7 bases at J, leaving 6 bases unmatched. CDR3 amino acids: CASSPLAGARTQYF. CDR3 nucleotide sequence: TGTGCCAGCAGCCCACTAGCGGGGGCCCGGACCCAGTACTTC. The full variable domain, rest sourced from reference TRBV5-5 and TRBJ2-5, is DAGVTQSPTHLIKTRGQQVTLRCSPISGHKSVSWYQQVLGQGPQFIFQYYEKEERGRGNFPDRFSARQFPNYSSELNVNALLLGDSALYLCASSPLAGARTQYFGPGTRLLVL.

V is TRBV6-5 and J is TRBJ1-2; tentative D call: TRBD1 (5 bases). Trimming removed 8 bases from V and 3 bases from J, with 16 bases in between. CDR1 and CDR2 (germline): MNHEY, SVGAGI. The CDR3 has 14 amino acids. This CDR3 reads CASGQYQDYYGYTF. CDR3 nucleotides: TGTGCCAGCGGACAATACCAGGATTACTATGGCTACACCTTC.

The CDR3 is CASSETRDRRLASGNTIYF. CDR3 in DNA: TGCGCCAGCAGTGAGACCCGGGACAGGAGATTAGCCTCTGGAAACACCATATATTTT. The gene calls are TRBV10-1 and TRBJ1-3; 8 bases agree with TRBD1. This CDR3 is built from 19 residues. CDR1 is WNHNN and CDR2 is SYGVQD in the germline V gene (reference sequence). Trimming removed 2 bases from V and 0 bases from J; junction bases left unmatched: 12.

The chain joins TRBV7-9 to TRBJ2-5; D might be TRBD2 (5 bases). Germline CDR1 and CDR2: SEHNR and FQNEAQ (reference sequence). This CDR3 spans 11 amino acids. The germline V and J ends were trimmed by 8 bases and 2 bases, with 6 bases remaining between them. CDR3 amino acids: CASEGQETQYF. CDR3 DNA sequence: TGTGCCAGCGAGGGACAAGAGACCCAGTACTTC.

This clone has a single count. V usage is TRBV6-4 and J usage is TRBJ2-3; 8 positions match TRBD2. Germline V gene sequence: CDR1 MRHNA, CDR2 SNTAGT. This CDR3 is built from 15 residues. V lost 2 bases and J lost 4; bases outside the gene matches: 5. CDR3 sequence: CASSDLAGGSDTQYF. The CDR3 region has the DNA TGTGCCAGCAGTGACCTGGCGGGGGGTTCAGATACGCAGTATTTT.

The V call is TRBV2, the J call TRBJ2-1; 8 bases match TRBD2. This CDR3 has 15 residues. From germline, CDR1 is SNHLY and CDR2 FYNNEI. The trim removed 6 bases at V and 9 bases at J, leaving 13 bases unmatched. The chain's CDR3 is CASRGTGGSTAEQFF. CDR3 coding DNA: TGTGCCAGCAGAGGGACGGGGGGGTCCACCGCTGAGCAGTTCTTC.

This clone was detected once. This chain joins TRBV30 and TRBJ1-1, with D tentatively TRBD1 (5 bases). The CDR3 totals 13 residues. CDR1 GTSNPN and CDR2 SVGIG come from the germline V gene (reference sequence). Trimming left V 5 bases short and J 0 bases short, with 10 bases between. CDR3 protein: CAWGGTVNTEAFF. CDR3 sequence (DNA): TGTGCCTGGGGGGGGACGGTGAACACTGAAGCTTTCTTT.

This clone appeared a single time. V is TRBV6-1 and J is TRBJ1-1, with TRBD1 identical over 9 bases. Germline V gene data show CDR1 as MNHNS and CDR2 as SASEGT. Trimming removed 4 bases from V and 4 bases from J; junction bases left unmatched: 4. CDR3 size: 14 residues. DNA of the CDR3: TGTGCCAGCAGTGGCCAGACAGGGGGCACTGAAGCTTTCTTT. Translating it yields CASSGQTGGTEAFF.

The CDR3 DNA reads TGTGCCAGTAGTATTTTAGCGGGAGGGCCAACTGAGCAGTTCTTC. Translating it yields CASSILAGGPTEQFF. The chain links TRBV19 to TRBJ2-1; TRBD2 matches at 11 bases. Germline V gives CDR1 LNHDA, CDR2 SQIVND (reference sequence). The CDR3 is 15 amino acids. V was pared by 3 bases and J by 9 bases, with 7 bases of the junction left unmatched.

The chain links TRBV4-1 to TRBJ1-6; 8 bases line up with TRBD1. The CDR3 totals 15 residues. Per the germline V gene, CDR1 is MGHRA and CDR2 is YSYEKL. The J segment lost 10 bases and the V segment lost 1 base, leaving 6 bases of the junction unmatched. CDR3 sequence: CASSQAGGEFSPLHF. In DNA, the CDR3 is TGCGCCAGCAGCCAAGCAGGGGGCGAATTCTCACCCCTCCACTTT.